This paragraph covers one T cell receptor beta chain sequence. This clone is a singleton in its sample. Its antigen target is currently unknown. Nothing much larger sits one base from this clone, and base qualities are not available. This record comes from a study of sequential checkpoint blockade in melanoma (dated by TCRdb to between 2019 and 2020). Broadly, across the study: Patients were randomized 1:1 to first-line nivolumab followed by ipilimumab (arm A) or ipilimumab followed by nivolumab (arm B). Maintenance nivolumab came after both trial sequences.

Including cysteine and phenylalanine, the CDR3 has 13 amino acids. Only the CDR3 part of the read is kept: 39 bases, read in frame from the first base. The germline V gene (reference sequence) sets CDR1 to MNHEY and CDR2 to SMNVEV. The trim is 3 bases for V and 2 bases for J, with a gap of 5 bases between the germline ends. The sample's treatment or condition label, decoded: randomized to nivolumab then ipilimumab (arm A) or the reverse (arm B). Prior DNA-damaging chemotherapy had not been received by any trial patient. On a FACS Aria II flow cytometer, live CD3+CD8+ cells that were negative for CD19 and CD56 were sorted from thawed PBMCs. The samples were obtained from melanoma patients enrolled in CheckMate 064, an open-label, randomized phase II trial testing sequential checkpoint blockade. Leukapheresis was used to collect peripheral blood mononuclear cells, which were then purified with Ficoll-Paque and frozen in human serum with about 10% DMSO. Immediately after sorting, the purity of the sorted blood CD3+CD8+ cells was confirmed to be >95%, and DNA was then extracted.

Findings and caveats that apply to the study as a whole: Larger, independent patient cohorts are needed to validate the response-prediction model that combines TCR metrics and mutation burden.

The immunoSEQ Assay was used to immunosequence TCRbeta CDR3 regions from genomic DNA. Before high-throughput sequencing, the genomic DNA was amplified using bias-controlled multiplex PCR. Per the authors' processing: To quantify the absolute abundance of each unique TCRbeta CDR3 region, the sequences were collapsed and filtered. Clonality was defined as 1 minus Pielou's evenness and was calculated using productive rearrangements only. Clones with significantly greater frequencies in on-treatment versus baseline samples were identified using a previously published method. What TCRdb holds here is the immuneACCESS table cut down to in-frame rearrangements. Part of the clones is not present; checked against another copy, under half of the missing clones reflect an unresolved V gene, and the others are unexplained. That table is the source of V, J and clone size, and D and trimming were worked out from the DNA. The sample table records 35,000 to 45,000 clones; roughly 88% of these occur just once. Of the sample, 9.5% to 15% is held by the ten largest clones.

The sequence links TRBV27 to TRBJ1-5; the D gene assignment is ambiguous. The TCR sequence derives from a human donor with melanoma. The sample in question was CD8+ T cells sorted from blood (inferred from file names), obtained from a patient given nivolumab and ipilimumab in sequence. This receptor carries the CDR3 CASSFAGNQPQHF. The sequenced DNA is TGTGCCAGCAGTTTCGCAGGCAATCAGCCCCAGCATTTT.